The subject of this entry is one T cell receptor (beta chain). Libraries were prepared by immunoSEQ multiplex PCR; TCRdb keeps only in-frame clonotypes and omits some of them. The sample has 150,000 to 200,000 clones, just over 90% seen once. Trimming removed 1 base from V and 5 bases from J, with 12 bases in between. Germline assignment: CDR1 LNHNV and CDR2 YYDKDF (reference sequence). The CDR3 extends over 14 amino acids. This sample was taken from a study of control samples from healthy donors and cancer patients. This receptor was identified in a man younger than 45 in good health. The sequencing input was blood. V and J are TRBV15 and TRBJ2-7; D remains unclear. The CDR3 DNA sequence: TGTGCCACCAGCAGAGTGGACGGGTTCCACGAGCAGTACTTC. Its translation: CATSRVDGFHEQYF.